These 24 T cell receptor beta chains share one sample of origin, sequenced in a study of cytomegalovirus exposure and HLA in healthy donors. Both 60 Vbeta primers and 13 Jbeta primers went into the PCR. The table came from immunoSEQ multiplex PCR; TCRdb's copy has only in-frame clones and leaves some out. The data hold some 94,000 clones, with 69% observed a single time. The source material was PBMCs. These receptors originate from a man aged 50-59 years in good health and CMV-seronegative.

This chain links TRBV6-1 with TRBJ2-5; 8 bases match TRBD2. The V gene end was trimmed by 4 bases and the J gene end by 4 bases; junction bases not matched to a gene: 5. The CDR3 has 14 amino acids. CDR1 MNHNS and CDR2 SASEGT come from the germline V gene. CDR3 sequence reads: CASSASGGRETQYF. The CDR3 DNA reads as TGTGCCAGCAGTGCTTCGGGGGGGAGAGAGACCCAGTACTTC.

This clone showed up just a few times. The chain recombines TRBV15 with TRBJ1-1; D remains ambiguous. V lost 1 base and J lost 11, with 26 bases in between. CDR3 length: 17 residues. Germline CDR1 LNHNV, CDR2 YYDKDF (reference sequence). CDR3 sequence reads: CATSRGLTSVDSFGAFF. DNA for the CDR3: TGTGCCACCAGCAGAGGTCTGACGTCTGTCGACTCCTTCGGGGCTTTCTTT.

The chain uses TRBV7-3 and TRBJ2-5, with 7 positions matching TRBD1. The V and J ends lost 5 bases and 5 bases, in that order; junction bases with no gene match: 8. The CDR3 loop spans 14 amino acids. Germline V gene lookup returns CDR1 SGHTA and CDR2 FQGTGA. The CDR3 protein is CASSPGQVGETQYF. As DNA, the CDR3 is TGTGCCAGCAGCCCTGGACAGGTCGGGGAGACCCAGTACTTC.

V is TRBV27 and J is TRBJ1-4; TRBD1 matches at 9 bases. Germline lookup yields CDR1 MNHEY and CDR2 SMNVEV (reference sequence). The CDR3 loop spans 13 amino acids. The J segment lost 14 bases and the V segment lost 1 base, leaving 5 bases of the junction unmatched. This CDR3 is CASSLWGQGRLFF. In DNA, the CDR3 is TGTGCCAGCAGTTTATGGGGACAGGGACGGCTGTTTTTT.

V and J are TRBV11-3 and TRBJ2-2, with no clear D. Germline V gives CDR1 SGHNT, CDR2 YENEEA. Trimming took off 4 bases at V and 1 base at J, with 4 bases between the two ends. The CDR3 has 13 residues. DNA of the CDR3: TGTGCCAGCAGCTCCAAGAACACCGGGGAGCTGTTTTTT. Its protein is CASSSKNTGELFF. The full variable domain, its missing parts supplied by reference TRBV11-3 and TRBJ2-2, is EAGVVQSPRYKIIEKKQPVAFWCNPISGHNTLYWYLQNLGQGPELLIRYENEEAVDDSQLPKDRFSAERLKGVDSTLKIQPAELGDSAVYLCASSSKNTGELFFGEGSRLTVL.

The genes are TRBV4-1 and TRBJ2-1; D uncertain. The CDR3 loop spans 16 amino acids. Germline loops: CDR1 MGHRA, CDR2 YSYEKL. Trimming removed 3 bases from V and 4 bases from J, with 16 bases in between. CDR3 amino acids: CASSHEGAVQYNEQFF. CDR3 in DNA: TGCGCCAGCAGCCACGAAGGAGCCGTGCAATACAATGAGCAGTTCTTC.

The sample holds a few counts of this clone. The chain recombines TRBV5-1 with TRBJ2-6, with 7 bases that match TRBD1. This CDR3 contains 18 residues. The trim removed 4 bases at V and 0 bases at J, leaving 10 bases unmatched. Per the germline V gene, CDR1 is SGHRS and CDR2 is YFSETQ. As DNA, the CDR3 is TGCGCCAGCAGCCCGTGGACAGGTTTAGTCTCTGGGGCCAACGTCCTGACTTTC. This encodes CASSPWTGLVSGANVLTF.

The rearrangement links TRBV11-3 to TRBJ2-5; TRBD2 aligns across 9 bases. Germline values: CDR1 SGHNT, CDR2 YENEEA. CDR3 length: 13 residues. V shed 8 bases and J 5 bases; nucleotides not matched to a gene: 6. The CDR3 bases are TGTGCCAGCGCGGGAGGGCCAGGGGAGACCCAGTACTTC. Residues: CASAGGPGETQYF.

The V call is TRBV7-3, the J call TRBJ2-1, with D tentatively TRBD1 (6 bases). Germline CDR1 reads SGHTA; CDR2 reads FQGTGA. The CDR3 is made up of 16 amino acids. V was shortened by 0 bases and J by 4 bases, with 13 bases between the two germline ends. This chain's CDR3 is CASSLTYAGAYNEQFF. The CDR3 coding sequence is TGTGCCAGCAGCTTAACGTACGCAGGGGCGTACAATGAGCAGTTCTTC.

The chain couples TRBV27 to TRBJ1-1, with TRBD1 matching 10 bases. Germline V gene sequence: CDR1 MNHEY, CDR2 SMNVEV (reference sequence). V lost 4 bases to trimming and J lost 4 bases; unmatched junction nucleotides: 3. This CDR3 is built from 14 residues. DNA for the CDR3: TGTGCCAGCAGTTACCGGGACAGGGGCACTGAAGCTTTCTTT. It codes for CASSYRDRGTEAFF.

This sequence joins TRBV30 and TRBJ2-3; TRBD2 matches 11 bases. After removal of 2 bases from V and 5 bases from J, the junction contained 3 bases not matched to a gene. In germline, CDR1 is GTSNPN, CDR2 SVGIG (reference sequence). CDR3 size: 14 residues. The CDR3 spells CAWSSGLAVDTQYF. The CDR3, as DNA: TGTGCCTGGAGTTCGGGACTAGCGGTAGATACGCAGTATTTT. The whole variable domain, remainder taken from reference TRBV30 and TRBJ2-3, is SQTIHQWPATLVQPVGSPLSLECTVEGTSNPNLYWYRQAAGRGLQLLFYSVGIGQISSEVPQNLSASRPQDRQFILSSKKLLLSDSGFYLCAWSSGLAVDTQYFGPGTRLTVL.

The chain couples TRBV10-3 to TRBJ1-3, with D unclear. Between the trimmed V and J ends, which lost 2 bases and 3 bases, there was a span of 8 bases. The CDR3 totals 14 residues. Per germline, CDR1 ENHRY and CDR2 SYGVKD. CDR3 sequence reads: CAISELPNGNTIYF. Here the CDR3 DNA reads TGTGCCATCAGTGAGCTACCCAATGGAAACACCATATATTTT.

This chain uses TRBV9 with TRBJ2-5, with 8 positions matching TRBD2. Germline trimming cut 4 bases from V and 5 bases from J; bases unmatched to any gene: 4. Germline V gene data show CDR1 as SGDLS and CDR2 as YYNGEE. The CDR3 consists of 13 residues. Here the CDR3 reads CASSLPGGETQYF. The CDR3 coding sequence is TGTGCCAGCAGCCTGCCGGGGGGGGAGACCCAGTACTTC.

This clone was counted a few times. The rearrangement uses TRBV10-3 and TRBJ1-1; 7 bases map to TRBD1. CDR1 and CDR2 from the germline V gene are ENHRY and SYGVKD. The length of the CDR3 is 15 residues. The V segment lost 7 bases and the J segment 1 base; nucleotides outside the gene matches: 9. CDR3 protein: CAITETGTENTEAFF. CDR3 DNA sequence: TGTGCCATCACCGAAACCGGGACAGAGAACACTGAAGCTTTCTTT.

The chain combines TRBV4-3 with TRBJ2-3; 11 positions match TRBD2. This CDR3 is built from 18 residues. Germline-derived CDR1 and CDR2 are LGHNA and YSLEER. With V trimmed by 0 bases and J by 5 bases, 10 bases remained unmatched. DNA for the CDR3: TGCGCCAGCAGCCAAGAGCCCGTTAGCGGGGGGGCCGTAGATACGCAGTATTTT. Its protein product is CASSQEPVSGGAVDTQYF.

The CDR3 nucleotides are TGTGCCAGCAGCCCCGAAAGTGGGCGCTATGGCTACACCTTC. Amino acid sequence: CASSPESGRYGYTF. The rearrangement links TRBV5-6 to TRBJ1-2; no firm D call. Trimming removed 4 bases from V and 4 bases from J, with 14 bases in between. CDR1 is SGHDT, CDR2 YYEEEE, per germline. The CDR3 contains 14 residues. Full variable domain (missing parts from reference TRBV5-6 and TRBJ1-2): DAGVTQSPTHLIKTRGQQVTLRCSPKSGHDTVSWYQQALGQGPQFIFQYYEEEERQRGNFPDRFSGHQFPNYSSELNVNALLLGDSALYLCASSPESGRYGYTFGSGTRLTVV.

CDR3 in DNA: TGTGCCACCAGCAGCACAGGGAGGGCCGAAGCTTTCTTT. Translating gives CATSSTGRAEAFF. The rearrangement uses TRBV15 and TRBJ1-1, with a tentative D call TRBD1 (6 bases). The CDR3 is 13 residues long. Per the germline V gene, CDR1 is LNHNV and CDR2 is YYDKDF (reference sequence). Between the trimmed V and J ends, which lost 3 bases and 8 bases, there was a span of 13 bases. The full variable domain, with the rest looked up from reference TRBV15 and TRBJ1-1, is DAMVIQNPRYQVTQFGKPVTLSCSQTLNHNVMYWYQQKSSQAPKLLFHYYDKDFNNEADTPDNFQSRRPNTSFCFLDIRSPGLGDTAMYLCATSSTGRAEAFFGQGTRLTVV.

The chain uses TRBV11-3 and TRBJ1-2, with D possibly TRBD1 on 5 matching bases. Germline CDR1 SGHNT, CDR2 YENEEA. Trimming pared 8 bases from V and 8 bases from J, leaving 18 bases between. The CDR3 is made up of 13 amino acids. The CDR3 bases are TGTGCCAGCTTAAACAGGTTGCCTTGGGGCTACACCTTC. Residues: CASLNRLPWGYTF.

The V and J genes are TRBV16 and TRBJ1-1, with 12 bases aligning to TRBD1. The V segment lost 3 bases and the J segment 4 bases; nucleotides outside the gene matches: 9. This CDR3 has 17 residues. CDR1 and CDR2 from the germline V gene are KGHSY and FQNENV. The CDR3 sequence: CASSHRPGQGAGTEAFF. CDR3 nucleotide sequence: TGTGCCAGCAGCCACCGCCCGGGACAGGGGGCCGGCACTGAAGCTTTCTTT.

The chain carries TRBV7-2 and TRBJ1-1, with unresolved D. Germline V CDR1 and CDR2: SGHTA, FQGNSA. The CDR3 is 14 residues long. V lost 6 bases to trimming and J lost 4 bases, with 15 bases between them. The CDR3 protein is CASRSTPTGTEAFF. The CDR3 region has the DNA TGTGCCAGCAGGTCTACGCCTACGGGCACTGAAGCTTTCTTT.

The V call is TRBV11-3, the J call TRBJ1-3; D is possibly TRBD1 (5 bases). Germline V lookup: CDR1 SGHNT, CDR2 YENEEA. This CDR3 is built from 15 residues. V was pared by 1 base and J by 0 bases, with 7 bases between. The CDR3 DNA reads TGTGCCAGCAGCTTAGGGGGCTTCTCTGGAAACACCATATATTTT. Its translation: CASSLGGFSGNTIYF.

The chain carries TRBV19 and TRBJ1-5, with 8 bases identical to TRBD1. Losses at the gene ends were 5 bases for V and 0 bases for J; bases not matched to a gene: 3. There are 15 residues in the CDR3. The V gene's germline CDR1 is LNHDA and CDR2 SQIVND (reference sequence). CDR3 bases: TGTGCCAGTAGTCCGACAGGGGTTAGCAATCAGCCCCAGCATTTT. This encodes CASSPTGVSNQPQHF.

The chain recombines TRBV27 with TRBJ2-1, with 8 bases that match TRBD2. The CDR3 consists of 17 residues. The J segment lost 9 bases and the V segment lost 4 bases, leaving 17 bases of the junction unmatched. Germline V lookup: CDR1 MNHEY, CDR2 SMNVEV (reference sequence). The CDR3 nucleotides read TGTGCCAGCAGTTCGCCACTCCGCGGGGGGACGTTGGGTGAGCAGTTCTTC. Amino acid sequence: CASSSPLRGGTLGEQFF.

The rearrangement links TRBV4-2 to TRBJ2-3, with TRBD2 matching over 8 bases. With 4 bases clipped from V and 5 bases from J, the junction kept 5 bases outside the gene matches. The CDR3 spans 14 residues. Per the germline V gene, CDR1 is LGHNA and CDR2 is YNFKEQ. The DNA of the CDR3 is TGTGCCAGCAGCCTTACGGGGGGGAGAGATACGCAGTATTTT. Amino acids: CASSLTGGRDTQYF.